This entry is about one TCR beta chain. Its antigen remains unidentified. TCRdb re-derived calls from the 5' RACE reads in MiXCR, one entry per CDR3 protein. The table shows 250,000 to 350,000 distinct CDR3 sequences, with around 8% occurring only once. The entry originates in a study of CD8 T cells in ankylosing spondylitis. Findings and limits, study-wide: In ankylosing spondylitis blood, a motif of about 8 highly homologous TCR beta variants appeared characteristic. Earlier work had already found some motif variants in reactive arthritis synovial fluid and blood.

The CDR3 totals 12 residues. Germline V gene sequence: CDR1 SNHLY, CDR2 FYNNEI. With 7 bases removed from V and 8 bases from J, the gap between germline ends came to 14 bases. V is TRBV2 and J is TRBJ1-1, with D hard to call. Sequences were obtained from blood, either unsorted or a sorted T cell fraction (not recorded which). The sequence was obtained from a male donor with ankylosing spondylitis. This CDR3 is CASKPGGLEAFF. The CDR3 nucleotides are TGTGCCAGCAAGCCCGGCGGGCTGGAAGCTTTCTTT.